This TCR beta chain was sequenced in a study of beta chain features in type 1 diabetes. Study context: The study found patients and healthy donors alike in age, gender and cell yields. Sorted cells numbering under 140,000,000 were examined across all samples.

CDR1 and CDR2 from the germline V gene are SNHLY and FYNNEI. CDR3 length equals 16 residues. V lost 7 bases to trimming and J lost 7 bases; unmatched junction nucleotides: 15. To note about this clone: The identical CDR3 is also encoded by other nucleotide sequences in the sample.

Expressed TCRB transcripts got sequenced, as all isolated RNA was reverse transcribed. Roughly 3.5 million reads per sample on average were obtained from naive, central memory and regulatory T cell samples. The method was immunoSEQ multiplex PCR; TCRdb's version includes in-frame clones alone and lacks a portion of them. The table shows around 40,000 clones, with around 60% occurring only once. Sorted CD4+ subsets: naive, central memory, regulatory, stem cell-like memory (CD45RO/CCR7/CD25/CD127/CD95/CD27 panel). The sequenced sample was Tregs from blood. The genes are TRBV2 and TRBJ1-4; 7 bases line up with TRBD1. The clonotype comes from a woman aged 25 to 39 in good health. This CDR3 reads CASNFGLQGGVEKLFF. CDR3 nucleotide sequence: TGTGCCAGCAACTTCGGGCTTCAGGGGGGTGTTGAAAAACTGTTTTTT.